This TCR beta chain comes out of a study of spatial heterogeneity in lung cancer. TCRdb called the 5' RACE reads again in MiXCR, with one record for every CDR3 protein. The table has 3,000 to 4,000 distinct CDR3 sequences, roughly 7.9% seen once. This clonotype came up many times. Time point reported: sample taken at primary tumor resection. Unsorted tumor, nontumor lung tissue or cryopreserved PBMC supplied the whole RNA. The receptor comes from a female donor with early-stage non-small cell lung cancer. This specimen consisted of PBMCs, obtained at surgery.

The DNA of the CDR3 is TGCAGCGTTGCAAGTACCTACGAGCAGTACTTC. Amino acids: CSVASTYEQYF. The V call is TRBV29-1, the J call TRBJ2-7; D unresolved. Trimming removed 4 bases at V and 2 bases at J, with 6 bases between. Germline V gives CDR1 SQVTM, CDR2 ANQGSEA. The CDR3 spans 11 residues.